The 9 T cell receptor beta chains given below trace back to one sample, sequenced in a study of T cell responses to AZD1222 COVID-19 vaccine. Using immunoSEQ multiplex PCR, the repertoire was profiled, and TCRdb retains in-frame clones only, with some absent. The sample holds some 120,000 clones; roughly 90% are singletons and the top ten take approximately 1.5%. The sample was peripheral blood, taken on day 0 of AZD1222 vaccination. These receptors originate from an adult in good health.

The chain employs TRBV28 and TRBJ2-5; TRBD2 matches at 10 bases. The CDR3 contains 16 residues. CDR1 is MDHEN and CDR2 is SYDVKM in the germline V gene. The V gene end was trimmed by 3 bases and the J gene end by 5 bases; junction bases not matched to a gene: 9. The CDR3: CASSFGSGRAGETQYF. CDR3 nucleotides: TGTGCCAGCAGTTTTGGGAGCGGGAGGGCCGGGGAGACCCAGTACTTC.

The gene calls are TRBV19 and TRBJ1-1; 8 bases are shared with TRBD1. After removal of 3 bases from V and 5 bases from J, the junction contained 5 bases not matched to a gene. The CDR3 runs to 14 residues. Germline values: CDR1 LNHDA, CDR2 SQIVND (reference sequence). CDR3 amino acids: CASSMGDRRTEAFF. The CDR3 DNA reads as TGTGCCAGTAGTATGGGGGACAGGCGGACTGAAGCTTTCTTT.

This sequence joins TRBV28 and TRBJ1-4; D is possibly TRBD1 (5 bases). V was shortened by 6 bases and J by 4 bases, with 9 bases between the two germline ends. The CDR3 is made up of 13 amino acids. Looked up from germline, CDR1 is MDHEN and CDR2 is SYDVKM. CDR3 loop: CASRQGINEKLFF. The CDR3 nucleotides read TGTGCCAGCAGGCAGGGCATTAATGAAAAACTGTTTTTT.

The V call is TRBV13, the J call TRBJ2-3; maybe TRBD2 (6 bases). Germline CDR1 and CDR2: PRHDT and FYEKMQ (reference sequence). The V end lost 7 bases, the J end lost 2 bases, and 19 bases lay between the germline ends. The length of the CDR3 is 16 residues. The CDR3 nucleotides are TGTGCCAGCACCCTAGGCGGGGAGCTTTTCACAGATACGCAGTATTTT. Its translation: CASTLGGELFTDTQYF.

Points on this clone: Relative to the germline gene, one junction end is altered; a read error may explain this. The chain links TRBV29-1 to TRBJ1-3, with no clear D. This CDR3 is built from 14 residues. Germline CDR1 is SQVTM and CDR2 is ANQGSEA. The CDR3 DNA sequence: TGCAGCGTTCAAGACTCCTACTCTGGAAACACCATATATTTT. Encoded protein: CSVQDSYSGNTIYF.

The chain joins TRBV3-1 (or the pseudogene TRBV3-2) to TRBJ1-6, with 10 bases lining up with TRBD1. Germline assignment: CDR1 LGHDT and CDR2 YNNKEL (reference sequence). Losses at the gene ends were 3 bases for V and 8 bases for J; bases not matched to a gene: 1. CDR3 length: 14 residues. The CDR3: CASSQGTGDSPLHF. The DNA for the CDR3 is TGTGCCAGCAGCCAGGGGACAGGGGATTCACCCCTCCACTTT.

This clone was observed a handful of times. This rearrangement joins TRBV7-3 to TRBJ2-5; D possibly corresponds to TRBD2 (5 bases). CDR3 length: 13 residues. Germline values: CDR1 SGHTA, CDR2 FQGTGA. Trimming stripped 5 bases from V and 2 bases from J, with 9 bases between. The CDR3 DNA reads TGTGCCAGCAGCGTTCTAGCACAAGAGACCCAGTACTTC. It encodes CASSVLAQETQYF.

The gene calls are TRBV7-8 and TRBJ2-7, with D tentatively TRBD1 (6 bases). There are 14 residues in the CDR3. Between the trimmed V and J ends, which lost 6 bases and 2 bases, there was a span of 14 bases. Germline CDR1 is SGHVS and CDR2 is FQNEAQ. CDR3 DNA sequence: TGTGCCAGCAGTTTTGGGGGCAGTGCCTACGAGCAGTACTTC. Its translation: CASSFGGSAYEQYF.

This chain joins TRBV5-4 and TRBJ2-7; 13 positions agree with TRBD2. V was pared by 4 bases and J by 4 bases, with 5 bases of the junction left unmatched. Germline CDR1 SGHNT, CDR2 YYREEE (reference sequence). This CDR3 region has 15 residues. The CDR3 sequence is CASSLGTSGMYEQYF. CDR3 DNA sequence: TGTGCCAGCAGCCTGGGGACTAGCGGGATGTACGAGCAGTACTTC.